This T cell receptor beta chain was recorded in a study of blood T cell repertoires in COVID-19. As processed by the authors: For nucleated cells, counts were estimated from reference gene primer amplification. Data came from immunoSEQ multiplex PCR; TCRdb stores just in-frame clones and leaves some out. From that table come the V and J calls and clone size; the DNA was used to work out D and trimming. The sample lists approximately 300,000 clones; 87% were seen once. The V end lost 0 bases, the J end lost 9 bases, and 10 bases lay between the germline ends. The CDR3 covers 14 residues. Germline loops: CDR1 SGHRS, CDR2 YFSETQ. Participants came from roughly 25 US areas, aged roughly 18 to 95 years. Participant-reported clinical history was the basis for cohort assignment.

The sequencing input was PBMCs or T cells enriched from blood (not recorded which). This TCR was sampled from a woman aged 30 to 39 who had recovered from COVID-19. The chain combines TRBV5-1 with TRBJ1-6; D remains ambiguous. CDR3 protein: CASSLVQVSSPLHF. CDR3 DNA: TGCGCCAGCAGCTTGGTTCAGGTGAGTTCACCCCTCCACTTT.